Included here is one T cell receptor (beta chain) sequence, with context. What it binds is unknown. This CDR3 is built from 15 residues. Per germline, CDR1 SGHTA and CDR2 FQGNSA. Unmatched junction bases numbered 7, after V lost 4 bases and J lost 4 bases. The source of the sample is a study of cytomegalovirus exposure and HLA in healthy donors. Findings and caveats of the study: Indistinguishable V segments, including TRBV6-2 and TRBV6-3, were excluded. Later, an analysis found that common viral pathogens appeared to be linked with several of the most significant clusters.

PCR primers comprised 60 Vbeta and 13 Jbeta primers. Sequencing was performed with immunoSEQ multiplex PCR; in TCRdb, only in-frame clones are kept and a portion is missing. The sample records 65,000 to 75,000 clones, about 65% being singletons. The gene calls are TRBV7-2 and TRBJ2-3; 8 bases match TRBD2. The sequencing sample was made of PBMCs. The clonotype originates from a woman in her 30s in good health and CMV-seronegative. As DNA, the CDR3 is TGTGCCAGCAGCTCGGGGGGGGGCTTCTCAGATACGCAGTATTTT. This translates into CASSSGGGFSDTQYF.